What follows are 26 T cell receptor beta chains derived from one specimen sequenced in a study of blood T cell repertoires in COVID-19. Repertoires were generated with immunoSEQ multiplex PCR, while TCRdb's copy carries only in-frame clones and drops some. This table holds a few hundred thousand clones, about 89% found once. Specimen: PBMCs or T cells enriched from blood (not recorded which). The receptors here all came from a woman aged 40 to 49 who had been exposed to COVID-19.

The rearrangement uses TRBV19 and TRBJ2-6; TRBD1 aligns across 9 bases. V was pared by 3 bases and J by 6 bases, with 6 bases of the junction left unmatched. The CDR3 runs to 16 residues. Germline CDR1 LNHDA, CDR2 SQIVND (reference sequence). The CDR3 nucleotides read TGTGCCAGTAGTATCCCGACAGGGGGGGCGGCCAACGTCCTGACTTTC. Amino acids: CASSIPTGGAANVLTF.

The J gene is TRBJ1-1, the V gene TRBV11-3; D gene unclear. CDR1 and CDR2 (germline): SGHNT, YENEEA. Trimming removed 5 bases from V and 5 bases from J, with 12 bases in between. The length of the CDR3 is 13 residues. The CDR3 region is CASSPFGKTEAFF. CDR3 DNA sequence: TGTGCCAGCAGCCCGTTCGGGAAGACTGAAGCTTTCTTT.

The chain recombines TRBV6-5 with TRBJ1-4, with 8 bases that match TRBD1. There are 12 residues in the CDR3. The J segment lost 12 bases and the V segment lost 7 bases, leaving 7 bases of the junction unmatched. Per the germline V gene, CDR1 is MNHEY and CDR2 is SVGAGI. The CDR3 sequence is CASTRGQGELFF. The CDR3, as DNA: TGTGCCAGCACTCGAGGACAGGGTGAACTGTTTTTT.

The chain has TRBV7-3 and TRBJ1-1; 9 nucleotides agree with TRBD1. The trim removed 6 bases at V and 5 bases at J, leaving 7 bases unmatched. Germline V gene data show CDR1 as SGHTA and CDR2 as FQGTGA. This CDR3 region has 14 residues. The CDR3 nucleotides are TGTGCCAGCAGAAAAACAGGGGGCGAGACTGAAGCTTTCTTT. This encodes CASRKTGGETEAFF.

The CDR3 here is CASSPGLAGGTGELFF. CDR3 DNA: TGTGCCAGTAGTCCCGGACTAGCGGGAGGAACCGGGGAGCTGTTTTTT. The genes are TRBV19 and TRBJ2-2, with 14 bases fitting TRBD2. Germline V gene lookup returns CDR1 LNHDA and CDR2 SQIVND (reference sequence). Germline trimming cut 5 bases from V and 5 bases from J; bases unmatched to any gene: 4. This CDR3 contains 16 residues.

This chain joins TRBV24-1 and TRBJ2-5; 9 nucleotides agree with TRBD2. Looked up from germline, CDR1 is KGHDR and CDR2 is SFDVKD. V dropped 3 bases and J dropped 4; count of bases not matched to a gene: 5. The CDR3 contains 15 residues. CDR3 sequence (DNA): TGTGCCACCAGTGATAGGCGGGAGGGCTCAGAGACCCAGTACTTC. Amino acid sequence: CATSDRREGSETQYF.

The table lists this clone with a few counts. J is TRBJ2-7 and V is TRBV2; a possible D gene is TRBD1 (5 bases). This CDR3 comprises 14 residues. Trimming removed 6 bases at V and 3 bases at J, with 15 bases between. Germline CDR1 and CDR2: SNHLY and FYNNEI. CDR3 in DNA: TGTGCCAGCAGCCTACGACAGTGGGGCTACGAGCAGTACTTC. Protein: CASSLRQWGYEQYF.

The genes are TRBV7-3 and TRBJ2-3; D ambiguous. V was clipped by 2 bases and J by 1 base, with 7 bases between them. The germline gives CDR1 SGHTA, CDR2 FQGTGA. The CDR3 covers 14 residues. The CDR3 nucleotides read TGTGCCAGCAGCTTACGTCCGGGCACAGATACGCAGTATTTT. As protein: CASSLRPGTDTQYF.

The rearrangement uses TRBV30 and TRBJ2-7, with 9 bases matching TRBD1. The CDR3 loop spans 14 amino acids. Germline V lookup: CDR1 GTSNPN, CDR2 SVGIG (reference sequence). Trimming took 2 bases from V and 6 from J; bases not matched to a gene: 8. The DNA for the CDR3 is TGTGCCTGGAGTCTGACAGGGGGTTCCGTCGAGCAGTACTTC. This encodes CAWSLTGGSVEQYF.

This chain links TRBV2 with TRBJ1-5, with 10 nucleotides matching TRBD1. CDR1 and CDR2 (germline): SNHLY, FYNNEI. The trim removed 6 bases at V and 3 bases at J, leaving 11 bases unmatched. The CDR3 covers 17 residues. CDR3 nucleotides: TGTGCCAGCAGGGCGACAGGGGGCGGGTGGGACAATCAGCCCCAGCATTTT. This sequence encodes CASRATGGGWDNQPQHF.

V usage is TRBV6-4 and J usage is TRBJ1-6; the D is unclear. The germline V gene encodes CDR1 MRHNA and CDR2 SNTAGT. This CDR3 has 15 residues. Trimming took off 2 bases at V and 7 bases at J, with 12 bases between the two ends. CDR3 sequence: CASSDGWAPNSPLHF. In DNA form, the CDR3 reads TGTGCCAGCAGTGACGGTTGGGCGCCGAATTCACCCCTCCACTTT.

The rearrangement links TRBV7-9 to TRBJ2-7; possible D gene TRBD1, 6 bases. Trimming shortened V by 1 base and J by 6 bases, and 13 bases separated the two germline ends. Germline CDR1 SEHNR, CDR2 FQNEAQ (reference sequence). This CDR3 region has 14 residues. CDR3 DNA sequence: TGTGCCAGCAGCTTAGAAGCAGGGGCGAGCGAGCAGTACTTC. This translates into CASSLEAGASEQYF.

The J gene is TRBJ1-2, the V gene TRBV19, with 7 bases fitting TRBD1. The CDR3 consists of 14 residues. V shed 6 bases, J shed 2 bases, and the junction held 6 bases outside the gene matches. The germline gives CDR1 LNHDA, CDR2 SQIVND (reference sequence). Here the CDR3 reads CASRRTGQNYGYTF. Here the CDR3 DNA reads TGTGCCAGTAGGCGGACAGGCCAAAACTATGGCTACACCTTC.

This sequence joins TRBV7-3 and TRBJ2-3, with 8 bases identical to TRBD2. Looked up from germline, CDR1 is SGHTA and CDR2 is FQGTGA. The trim removed 5 bases at V and 6 bases at J, leaving 7 bases unmatched. The CDR3 is 14 residues long. CDR3 DNA: TGTGCCAGCAGCACGTCGGGAGGGACGGATACGCAGTATTTT. As protein: CASSTSGGTDTQYF.

The chain combines TRBV5-8 with TRBJ2-7; D remains unclear. Trimming removed 5 bases from V and 6 bases from J, with 18 bases in between. Germline loops: CDR1 SGHTS, CDR2 YDEGEE. This CDR3 region has 14 residues. In DNA form, the CDR3 reads TGTGCCAGCAGGAAGCTCGGGTCCTACGGCGAGCAGTACTTC. This gives the protein CASRKLGSYGEQYF.

The chain joins TRBV7-2 to TRBJ2-2; D uncertain. CDR1 is SGHTA, CDR2 FQGNSA, per germline. CDR3 length: 14 residues. Trimming pared 6 bases from V and 5 bases from J, leaving 13 bases between. CDR3 in amino acids: CASRVLIGTGELFF. The DNA of the CDR3 is TGTGCCAGCAGGGTCCTTATCGGGACCGGGGAGCTGTTTTTT. Filled out from reference TRBV7-2 and TRBJ2-2, the complete variable domain reads GAGVSQSPSNKVTEKGKDVELRCDPISGHTALYWYRQSLGQGLEFLIYFQGNSAPDKSGLPSDRFSAERTGGSVSTLTIQRTQQEDSAVYLCASRVLIGTGELFFGEGSRLTVL.

The chain links TRBV6-1 to TRBJ1-2, with a possible D match to TRBD1 (6 bases). The CDR3 consists of 12 residues. The V gene lost 0 bases and the J gene lost 9 bases, with 8 bases spanning the gap. CDR1 is MNHNS and CDR2 is SASEGT in the germline V gene. CDR3 DNA: TGTGCCAGCAGTGAAGCGGACAGCCGCTACACCTTC. Residues: CASSEADSRYTF.

The chain combines TRBV24-1 with TRBJ2-7; 7 positions match TRBD1. Germline assignment: CDR1 KGHDR and CDR2 SFDVKD. CDR3 length equals 12 residues. The trim removed 5 bases at V and 3 bases at J, leaving 0 bases unmatched. The CDR3 bases are TGTGCCACCAGTGGACAGGGCTACGAGCAGTACTTC. The encoded protein is CATSGQGYEQYF.

The chain is built from TRBV2 and TRBJ1-6; 7 nucleotides line up with TRBD1. Germline V gene sequence: CDR1 SNHLY, CDR2 FYNNEI. The CDR3 covers 15 residues. V was pared by 6 bases and J by 8 bases, with 10 bases of the junction left unmatched. The CDR3 DNA follows: TGTGCCAGCAGACCCGGGGGGGACAGACATTCACCCCTCCACTTT. This encodes CASRPGGDRHSPLHF. Supplemented by reference TRBV2 and TRBJ1-6, the full variable domain reads EPEVTQTPSHQVTQMGQEVILRCVPISNHLYFYWYRQILGQKVEFLVSFYNNEISEKSEIFDDQFSVERPDGSNFTLKIRSTKLEDSAMYFCASRPGGDRHSPLHFGNGTRLTVT.

The chain combines TRBV5-1 with TRBJ2-7; 8 positions agree with TRBD2. This CDR3 is 14 amino acids long. The junction had 11 bases not matched to a gene; V was cut back by 7 bases and J by 5 bases. Germline CDR1 is SGHRS and CDR2 is YFSETQ. CDR3 coding DNA: TGCGCCAGCTCCCTGGCGGGGGGCCGCGACGAGCAGTACTTC. It codes for CASSLAGGRDEQYF.

This clone has a single count. The chain carries TRBV6-2 or TRBV6-3 and TRBJ2-3, with 7 nucleotides matching TRBD2. With V trimmed by 8 bases and J by 6 bases, 14 bases remained unmatched. The CDR3 is 15 amino acids. Germline CDR1 is MNHEY and CDR2 is SVGEGT. The CDR3 nucleotides read TGTGCCAGCCGTAACTCCGGGACTAAGATGGATACGCAGTATTTT. Residues: CASRNSGTKMDTQYF.

The CDR3 sequence: CASSPQTSGRNEQFF. The DNA for the CDR3 is TGTGCCAGCTCACCCCAGACTAGCGGGAGGAATGAGCAGTTCTTC. The chain joins TRBV18 to TRBJ2-1, with 13 bases aligning to TRBD2. This CDR3 contains 15 residues. V lost 3 bases to trimming and J lost 7 bases; unmatched junction nucleotides: 3. Germline-derived CDR1 and CDR2 are KGHSH and LQKENI.

This clone has more than one count but fewer than ten. The CDR3 DNA reads TGTGCCAGCAGCTCAACGGAGGGGAGAGGGGTAGCTTTCTTT. This sequence encodes CASSSTEGRGVAFF. The chain recombines TRBV7-8 with TRBJ1-1, with D possibly being TRBD1 (5 bases). CDR3 length: 14 residues. The germline V gene has CDR1 SGHVS and CDR2 FQNEAQ. V was shortened by 4 bases and J by 10 bases, with 19 bases between the two germline ends.

This clone was picked up one time. The CDR3: CASSGLATRSGNTIYF. The CDR3 DNA follows: TGTGCCAGTAGTGGCCTCGCGACACGCTCTGGAAACACCATATATTTT. The J gene is TRBJ1-3, the V gene TRBV19, with D hard to call. V shed 5 bases and J shed 0 bases, with 14 bases lying between them. From germline, CDR1 is LNHDA and CDR2 SQIVND (reference sequence). The CDR3 has 16 amino acids.

The gene calls are TRBV24-1 and TRBJ2-7; possibly TRBD1 for D (6 bases). The CDR3 spans 12 residues. Germline values: CDR1 KGHDR, CDR2 SFDVKD. V was cut by 7 bases and J by 5 bases, with 11 bases left in between. Here the CDR3 DNA reads TGTGCCACCAGACAGGGAACGAACGAGCAGTACTTC. Encoded protein: CATRQGTNEQYF.

The chain employs TRBV7-9 and TRBJ1-1; no firm D call. Trimming pared 1 base from V and 11 bases from J, leaving 14 bases between. The CDR3 is 13 residues long. Germline V CDR1 and CDR2: SEHNR, FQNEAQ (reference sequence). CDR3 DNA sequence: TGTGCCAGCAGCTTAGACGGCAGCGCCAAGGCTTTCTTT. Its protein is CASSLDGSAKAFF.